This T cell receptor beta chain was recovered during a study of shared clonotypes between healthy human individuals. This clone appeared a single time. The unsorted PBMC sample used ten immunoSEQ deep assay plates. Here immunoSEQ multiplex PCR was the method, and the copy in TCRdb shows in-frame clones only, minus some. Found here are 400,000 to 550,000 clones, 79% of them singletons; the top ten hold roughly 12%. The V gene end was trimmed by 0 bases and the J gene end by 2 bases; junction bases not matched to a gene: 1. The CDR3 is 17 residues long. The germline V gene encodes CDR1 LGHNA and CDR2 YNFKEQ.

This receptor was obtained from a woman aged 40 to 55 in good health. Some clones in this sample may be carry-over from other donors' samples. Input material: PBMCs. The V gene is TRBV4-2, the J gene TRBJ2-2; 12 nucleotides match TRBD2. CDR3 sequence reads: CASSQETSGRNTGELFF. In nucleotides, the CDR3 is TGTGCCAGCAGCCAAGAGACTAGCGGGAGAAACACCGGGGAGCTGTTTTTT.